This entry lists 18 T cell receptor beta chains sequenced from one sample in a study of cytomegalovirus exposure and HLA in healthy donors. In the PCR, 60 Vbeta and 13 Jbeta primers were used. Only in-frame clones appear in the TCRdb table, and some are missing; sequencing was by immunoSEQ multiplex PCR. The sample has around 200,000 clones, approximately 82% seen once. The sample consisted of PBMCs. The receptor set was obtained from a woman aged 50 to 65 in good health and CMV-seropositive.

Worth noting for this clone: A junction boundary mismatches the germline segment, possibly from a read error. The chain couples TRBV7-9 to TRBJ2-7; D perhaps matches TRBD1 (6 bases). The germline gives CDR1 SEHNR, CDR2 FQNEAQ (reference sequence). This CDR3 has 13 residues. The CDR3 sequence is CSSSLGQTYEQYF. DNA of the CDR3: TGTTCCAGCAGCTTAGGACAGACCTACGAGCAGTACTTC.

Only one count was recorded for this clone. The rearrangement uses TRBV4-3 and TRBJ1-1; D is uncertain. Germline loops: CDR1 LGHNA, CDR2 YSLEER. The CDR3 is 18 residues long. The V gene lost 0 bases and the J gene lost 4 bases, with 21 bases spanning the gap. The DNA for the CDR3 is TGCGCCAGCAGCCAAGAGGTACAGCAGATGAGTTATCTCACTGAAGCTTTCTTT. Its protein product is CASSQEVQQMSYLTEAFF.

The table lists this clone with a count of one. V and J are TRBV6-1 and TRBJ1-2; possible D gene TRBD1, 5 bases. The length of the CDR3 is 18 residues. In germline, CDR1 is MNHNS, CDR2 SASEGT. V lost 3 bases to trimming and J lost 4 bases, with 24 bases between them. The CDR3 DNA reads as TGTGCCAGCAGTGAGCCGACTTACTTCTCGCAGGGCCGCTATGGCTACACCTTC. Translated, it gives CASSEPTYFSQGRYGYTF.

The gene calls are TRBV9 and TRBJ2-5; 8 bases line up with TRBD1. Germline values: CDR1 SGDLS, CDR2 YYNGEE. With 4 bases clipped from V and 5 bases from J, the junction kept 4 bases outside the gene matches. CDR3 length equals 13 residues. The CDR3 here is CASSFDRGETQYF. As DNA, the CDR3 is TGTGCCAGCAGCTTTGACAGGGGTGAGACCCAGTACTTC.

This sequence joins TRBV6-5 and TRBJ1-6; D remains unclear. Trimming stripped 7 bases from V and 10 bases from J, with 17 bases between. CDR1 and CDR2 from the germline V gene are MNHEY and SVGAGI. The CDR3 has 14 residues. The CDR3 loop is CASKEGEWRSPLHF. In nucleotides, the CDR3 is TGTGCCAGCAAAGAGGGCGAATGGAGGTCACCCCTCCACTTT.

This clone was seen only once. The chain joins TRBV5-1 to TRBJ1-2; D is unresolved. The CDR3 loop spans 13 amino acids. Germline CDR1 SGHRS, CDR2 YFSETQ. Trimming pared 3 bases from V and 3 bases from J, leaving 9 bases between. CDR3 loop: CASSSVQDYGYTF. The CDR3 DNA is TGCGCCAGCAGCTCCGTTCAGGACTATGGCTACACCTTC.

The chain employs TRBV5-1 and TRBJ2-7; 7 positions match TRBD2. The CDR3 runs to 16 residues. Germline V CDR1 and CDR2: SGHRS, YFSETQ. The ends lost 7 bases at V and 2 bases at J; junction bases unmatched: 15. The CDR3 region has the DNA TGCGCCAGCCCTTCCCTAGGACTAGACCCTCCCTACGAGCAGTACTTC. It codes for CASPSLGLDPPYEQYF.

The rearrangement joins TRBV6-5 to TRBJ2-7; D remains ambiguous. Trimming stripped 2 bases from V and 5 bases from J, with 10 bases between. This CDR3 contains 13 residues. Germline CDR1 and CDR2: MNHEY and SVGAGI. The CDR3 DNA reads as TGTGCCAGCAGTTACGGGCTAAGCCACGAGCAGTACTTC. Amino acid sequence: CASSYGLSHEQYF.

This chain connects TRBV5-4 to TRBJ2-1; D might be TRBD1 (6 bases). CDR1 is SGHNT and CDR2 is YYREEE in the germline V gene (reference sequence). The CDR3 is 16 amino acids. V was clipped by 4 bases and J by 8 bases, with 22 bases between them. CDR3 DNA: TGTGCCAGCAGCGCCTGGAAGAGGGGGTTGGGGGATGAGCAGTTCTTC. Protein: CASSAWKRGLGDEQFF.

Only a few counts were recorded for this clone. The J gene is TRBJ1-4, the V gene TRBV11-1, with 7 bases lining up with TRBD1. This CDR3 comprises 14 residues. Per germline, CDR1 SGHAT and CDR2 FQDESV (reference sequence). Trimming took 4 bases from V and 4 from J; bases not matched to a gene: 3. This CDR3 is CASSSTGINEKLFF. In nucleotides, the CDR3 is TGTGCCAGCAGCTCGACAGGGATTAATGAAAAACTGTTTTTT.

This chain connects TRBV9 to TRBJ1-5, with 9 bases aligning to TRBD1. The CDR3 consists of 16 residues. From germline, CDR1 is SGDLS and CDR2 YYNGEE. Trimming took 3 bases from V and 4 from J; bases not matched to a gene: 8. The CDR3 loop is CASSEGLGQGNQPQHF. The CDR3 DNA sequence: TGTGCCAGCAGCGAAGGTCTCGGACAGGGGAATCAGCCCCAGCATTTT.

This clone has a handful of counts. This sequence joins TRBV27 and TRBJ1-2, with D hard to call. The CDR3 extends over 14 amino acids. Per the germline V gene, CDR1 is MNHEY and CDR2 is SMNVEV (reference sequence). The germline V and J ends were trimmed by 6 bases and 5 bases, with 16 bases remaining between them. CDR3 loop: CASRTSSGGYGYTF. In DNA form, the CDR3 reads TGTGCCAGCAGAACCTCCTCGGGAGGGTATGGCTACACCTTC.

CDR3 in DNA: TGTGCCTGGAGTTTCGGGGGGCTTAGGACTGAAGCTTTCTTT. This gives the protein CAWSFGGLRTEAFF. This chain joins TRBV30 and TRBJ1-1; D possibly corresponds to TRBD1 (6 bases). The CDR3 extends over 14 amino acids. CDR1 is GTSNPN, CDR2 SVGIG, per germline (reference sequence). V lost 2 bases and J 5 bases, leaving 15 bases between the germline ends.

CDR3 in amino acids: CASSPQGNEQFF. CDR3 in DNA: TGTGCCAGCTCACCGCAGGGCAATGAGCAGTTCTTC. The rearrangement uses TRBV18 and TRBJ2-1; TRBD1 is a possible D gene (5 bases). In germline, CDR1 is KGHSH, CDR2 LQKENI. V lost 3 bases to trimming and J lost 6 bases, with 6 bases between them. The CDR3 is made up of 12 amino acids. Looking up the rest from reference TRBV18 and TRBJ2-1 gives the full variable domain: NAGVMQNPRHLVRRRGQEARLRCSPMKGHSHVYWYRQLPEEGLKFMVYLQKENIIDESGMPKERFSAEFPKEGPSILRIQQVVRGDSAAYFCASSPQGNEQFFGPGTRLTVL.

The V and J genes are TRBV6-1 and TRBJ2-7; 7 bases match TRBD1. The V gene's germline CDR1 is MNHNS and CDR2 SASEGT. The CDR3 loop spans 13 amino acids. V lost 6 bases and J lost 5; bases outside the gene matches: 7. The CDR3 region has the DNA TGTGCCAGCAGCCACGGACAGGACAACGAGCAGTACTTC. Amino acids: CASSHGQDNEQYF.

The chain employs TRBV5-6 and TRBJ2-5, with 7 bases matching TRBD2. The better agreement between TRBJ2-7 and the DNA end casts doubt on the J call. CDR3 length: 14 amino acids. In germline, CDR1 is SGHDT, CDR2 YYEEEE. The CDR3 nucleotides read TGTGCCAGCAGAAGGGAGGGGTCTCCCTACGAGCAGTACTTC. It translates to CASRREGSPYEQYF.

This clone has just one count. The rearrangement uses TRBV29-1 and TRBJ1-1, with D possibly being TRBD1 (5 bases). CDR1 is SQVTM and CDR2 is ANQGSEA in the germline V gene. The CDR3 runs to 15 residues. V shed 5 bases and J shed 6 bases, with 22 bases lying between them. In DNA, the CDR3 is TGCAGCGTTAAGGGTCATTCGAGAACAGGCGCTGAAGCTTTCTTT. Translating it yields CSVKGHSRTGAEAFF.

The chain carries TRBV7-2 and TRBJ1-4; 7 bases match TRBD1. Germline V gene sequence: CDR1 SGHTA, CDR2 FQGNSA. V gave up 4 bases and J gave up 5 bases; unmatched junction bases: 4. This CDR3 is built from 14 residues. DNA for the CDR3: TGTGCCAGCAGCTCGATCAGGGGGAATGAAAAACTGTTTTTT. Translation: CASSSIRGNEKLFF.